The text below deals with one T cell receptor (beta chain). These data originate in a study of cytomegalovirus exposure and HLA in healthy donors. The primer mix had 60 Vbeta and 13 Jbeta primers. Only in-frame clones appear in the TCRdb table, and some are missing; sequencing was by immunoSEQ multiplex PCR. The sample holds 65,000 to 85,000 clones, approximately 84% seen once. The clonotype comes from a woman in her 50s in good health and CMV-seronegative. Material for sequencing was PBMCs.

In nucleotides, the CDR3 is TGTGCCAGCAGCCCCCTAGCGGGTTCTATCGAGCAGTACTTC. As protein: CASSPLAGSIEQYF. J is TRBJ2-7 and V is TRBV4-2, with 8 bases lining up with TRBD2. V shed 4 bases, J shed 6 bases, and the junction held 8 bases outside the gene matches. The CDR3 is 14 amino acids. Germline CDR1 and CDR2: LGHNA and YNFKEQ.